The next 21 T cell receptor beta chains were all read from a single sample in a study of blood T cell repertoires in COVID-19. Data came from immunoSEQ multiplex PCR; TCRdb stores just in-frame clones and leaves some out. The sample shows 300,000 or so clones, just under 90% of them seen only once. Specimen: peripheral blood. These receptors all come from a woman in her forties with acute or convalescent COVID-19.

The rearrangement uses TRBV2 and TRBJ1-2; D remains unclear. The CDR3 has 11 amino acids. V gave up 7 bases and J gave up 5 bases, with 8 bases separating them. Germline loops: CDR1 SNHLY, CDR2 FYNNEI. The CDR3 DNA follows: TGTGCCAGCAAGGGAGGGTATGGCTACACCTTC. Protein sequence: CASKGGYGYTF.

This chain uses TRBV14 with TRBJ1-6; D not resolved. Trimming took off 0 bases at V and 0 bases at J, with 9 bases between the two ends. There are 17 residues in the CDR3. CDR1 SGHDN and CDR2 FVKESK come from the germline V gene. The CDR3 DNA is TGTGCCAGCAGCCAAGATATTGGGAGCTCCTATAATTCACCCCTCCACTTT. It yields the protein CASSQDIGSSYNSPLHF.

V usage is TRBV12-3 or TRBV12-4 and J usage is TRBJ1-1; TRBD1 is a possible D gene (6 bases). This CDR3 spans 13 amino acids. V lost 3 bases and J lost 4, with 9 bases in between. The CDR3 region is CASSFRGSTEAFF. The CDR3 DNA reads TGTGCCAGCAGTTTTAGGGGGAGCACTGAAGCTTTCTTT.

Comment on this clone: One end of the junction fails to match germline, which may point to a read error. The J gene is TRBJ2-1, the V gene TRBV29-1, with TRBD2 identical over 9 bases. CDR1 is SQVTM, CDR2 ANQGSEA, per germline. The CDR3 length is 15 residues. The CDR3 region is CSVEAGGLPYNEQFF. CDR3 DNA sequence: TGCAGCGTGGAAGCGGGGGGCCTTCCCTACAATGAGCAGTTCTTC.

A single count supports this clone. A junction end diverges from the germline sequence, so it may reflect a read error. The chain recombines TRBV28 with TRBJ2-5; TRBD2 agrees at 7 bases. The V gene's germline CDR1 is MDHEN and CDR2 SYDVKM. This CDR3 is built from 12 residues. DNA for the CDR3: TGTGCCAGCAGTTTATTTCGGCTAGCGGCGGACTTC. It codes for CASSLFRLAADF.

V usage is TRBV6-2 or TRBV6-3 and J usage is TRBJ1-1; TRBD1 aligns across 9 bases. The junction had 2 bases not matched to a gene; V was cut back by 2 bases and J by 4 bases. Per the germline V gene, CDR1 is MNHEY and CDR2 is SVGEGT. The CDR3 runs to 14 residues. CDR3 nucleotide sequence: TGTGCCAGCAGTTACACAGGGGGCACCACTGAAGCTTTCTTT. Amino acid sequence: CASSYTGGTTEAFF.

This chain joins TRBV6-5 and TRBJ1-1; weak D call: TRBD1 (5 bases). Between the trimmed V and J ends, which lost 2 bases and 6 bases, there was a span of 13 bases. Germline values: CDR1 MNHEY, CDR2 SVGAGI. The CDR3 runs 14 residues. The CDR3 loop reads CASSYRGVKPEAFF. The DNA for the CDR3 is TGTGCCAGCAGTTACAGGGGCGTCAAGCCTGAAGCTTTCTTT.

With regard to this clone: The sample holds other DNA sequences that translate to the same CDR3. The chain recombines TRBV6-5 with TRBJ1-1; 8 bases fit TRBD1. The V segment lost 5 bases and the J segment 3 bases; nucleotides outside the gene matches: 2. Germline CDR1 is MNHEY and CDR2 is SVGAGI. The CDR3 consists of 13 residues. CDR3 DNA sequence: TGTGCCAGCAGTACACAGGGGGACACTGAAGCTTTCTTT. It encodes CASSTQGDTEAFF.

This clone has just a few counts. The chain carries TRBV7-2 and TRBJ1-6; D is perhaps TRBD1 (5 bases). Germline CDR1 and CDR2: SGHTA and FQGNSA. The CDR3 runs to 15 residues. The V gene lost 2 bases and the J gene lost 4 bases, with 9 bases spanning the gap. CDR3 in DNA: TGTGCCAGCAGCTTATCGGGGGTATATAATTCACCCCTCCACTTT. Encoded protein: CASSLSGVYNSPLHF.

The chain carries TRBV4-1 and TRBJ2-7; TRBD1 might be the D (6 bases). V lost 1 base and J lost 5, with 15 bases in between. There are 15 residues in the CDR3. Germline lookup yields CDR1 MGHRA and CDR2 YSYEKL. The CDR3 nucleotides are TGCGCCAGCAGCCAAGCCCCAGGGGTGTTTGACGAGCAGTACGTC. Protein: CASSQAPGVFDEQYV.

The V call is TRBV6-2 or TRBV6-3, the J call TRBJ1-1; a weak D match, TRBD1 (6 bases). Trimming took off 2 bases at V and 0 bases at J, with 16 bases between the two ends. The length of the CDR3 is 17 residues. Germline CDR1 is MNHEY and CDR2 is SVGEGT. Here the CDR3 DNA reads TGTGCCAGCAGTTACAATCAGGGGTCGGCGGTGAACACTGAAGCTTTCTTT. Protein sequence: CASSYNQGSAVNTEAFF.

V is TRBV3-1 (or the pseudogene TRBV3-2) and J is TRBJ2-5; 9 bases agree with TRBD2. The CDR3 has 17 amino acids. The trim removed 1 base at V and 4 bases at J, leaving 10 bases unmatched. Germline loops: CDR1 LGHDT, CDR2 YNNKEL (reference sequence). The CDR3: CASSQARARGGRETQYF. In nucleotides, the CDR3 is TGTGCCAGCAGCCAAGCTCGGGCGCGGGGGGGCCGAGAGACCCAGTACTTC.

The V gene is TRBV24-1, the J gene TRBJ2-3; possibly TRBD2 for D (5 bases). Germline CDR1 and CDR2: KGHDR and SFDVKD. This CDR3 is 17 amino acids long. Trimming shortened V by 4 bases and J by 2 bases, and 18 bases separated the two germline ends. CDR3 nucleotides: TGTGCCACCAGTGACCCGAGCGGACCCGAGATCACAGATACGCAGTATTTT. Protein: CATSDPSGPEITDTQYF.

V gene TRBV24-1 combines with J gene TRBJ2-7; D uncertain. The germline CDR1 and CDR2 sequences are KGHDR and SFDVKD. V was shortened by 6 bases and J by 3 bases, with 8 bases between the two germline ends. There are 12 residues in the CDR3. CDR3 amino acids: CATSFTVYEQYV. In DNA form, the CDR3 reads TGTGCCACCAGTTTCACAGTCTACGAGCAGTACGTC.

The chain employs TRBV9 and TRBJ2-3, with 8 positions matching TRBD2. The CDR3 has 17 amino acids. Per germline, CDR1 SGDLS and CDR2 YYNGEE. Losses at the gene ends were 0 bases for V and 2 bases for J; bases not matched to a gene: 8. CDR3 protein: CASSVGGGRRNTDTQYF. The CDR3 coding sequence is TGTGCCAGCAGCGTAGGCGGGGGGCGTCGGAACACAGATACGCAGTATTTT. Using reference TRBV9 and TRBJ2-3 for the parts outside the CDR3, the full variable domain is DSGVTQTPKHLITATGQRVTLRCSPRSGDLSVYWYQQSLDQGLQFLIQYYNGEERAKGNILERFSAQQFPDLHSELNLSSLELGDSALYFCASSVGGGRRNTDTQYFGPGTRLTVL.

This clone was detected a few times. The rearrangement joins TRBV7-9 to TRBJ2-1; 8 positions agree with TRBD1. V gave up 1 base and J gave up 2 bases; unmatched junction bases: 10. Germline CDR1 reads SEHNR; CDR2 reads FQNEAQ (reference sequence). The CDR3 loop spans 18 amino acids. CDR3 coding DNA: TGTGCCAGCAGCTTAGACCGAGGGACAGGAGAGACCTACAATGAGCAGTTCTTC. Amino acid sequence: CASSLDRGTGETYNEQFF.

The rearrangement links TRBV11-2 to TRBJ2-5; 8 bases map to TRBD2. Per the germline V gene, CDR1 is SGHAT and CDR2 is FQNNGV. Germline trimming cut 5 bases from V and 3 bases from J; bases unmatched to any gene: 11. The CDR3 extends over 16 amino acids. CDR3: CASSPRVRGGKETQYF. The CDR3 DNA is TGTGCCAGCAGCCCTCGGGTCCGGGGGGGCAAAGAGACCCAGTACTTC.

V and J are TRBV6-5 and TRBJ1-6; D perhaps matches TRBD1 (6 bases). There are 14 residues in the CDR3. Germline V gives CDR1 MNHEY, CDR2 SVGAGI. The V and J ends lost 5 bases and 6 bases respectively, with 11 bases between them. The CDR3 protein is CASSMDRVNSPLHF. DNA of the CDR3: TGTGCCAGCAGTATGGACAGAGTTAATTCACCCCTCCACTTT.

This sequence joins TRBV4-1 and TRBJ1-4; 9 bases are shared with TRBD1. The CDR3 totals 15 residues. Germline assignment: CDR1 MGHRA and CDR2 YSYEKL. V shed 0 bases and J 10 bases; nucleotides not matched to a gene: 6. CDR3: CASSQDRDRDVKLFF. As DNA, the CDR3 is TGCGCCAGCAGCCAAGACCGGGACAGGGACGTAAAACTGTTTTTT.

This clone was detected only once. The CDR3 end shows no conserved phenylalanine or tryptophan, and so a read error is likely. The DNA of the CDR3 is TGTGCCAGTAGTATCATCGACAGGAACACTGAAGCTTTCCTT. This gives the protein CASSIIDRNTEAFL. The chain is built from TRBV19 and TRBJ1-1, with a tentative D call TRBD1 (5 bases). V gave up 3 bases and J gave up 1 base, with 9 bases separating them. Germline loops: CDR1 LNHDA, CDR2 SQIVND (reference sequence). The CDR3 spans 14 residues.

The chain has TRBV5-1 and TRBJ2-1; 8 bases are shared with TRBD1. The CDR3 is 15 amino acids. Germline V gives CDR1 SGHRS, CDR2 YFSETQ. V lost 3 bases and J lost 0; bases outside the gene matches: 2. The CDR3 DNA sequence: TGCGCCAGCAGCTCCGGACAGGGCTCCTACAATGAGCAGTTCTTC. The encoded protein is CASSSGQGSYNEQFF.